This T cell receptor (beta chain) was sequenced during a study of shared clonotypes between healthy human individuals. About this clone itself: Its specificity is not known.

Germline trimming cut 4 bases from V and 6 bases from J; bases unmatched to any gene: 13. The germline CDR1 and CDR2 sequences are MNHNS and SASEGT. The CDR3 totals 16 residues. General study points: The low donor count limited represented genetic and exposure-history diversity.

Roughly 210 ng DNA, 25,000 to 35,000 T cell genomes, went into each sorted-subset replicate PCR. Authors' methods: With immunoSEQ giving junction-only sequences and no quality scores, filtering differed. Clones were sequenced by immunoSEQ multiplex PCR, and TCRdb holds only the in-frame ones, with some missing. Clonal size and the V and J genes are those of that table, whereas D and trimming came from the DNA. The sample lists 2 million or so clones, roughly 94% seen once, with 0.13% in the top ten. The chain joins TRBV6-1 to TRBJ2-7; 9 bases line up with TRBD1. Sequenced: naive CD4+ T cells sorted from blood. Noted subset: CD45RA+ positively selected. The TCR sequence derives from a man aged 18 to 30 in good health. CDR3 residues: CASSGSAGTGHREQYF. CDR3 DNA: TGTGCCAGCAGTGGCTCTGCCGGGACAGGGCACCGCGAGCAGTACTTC.